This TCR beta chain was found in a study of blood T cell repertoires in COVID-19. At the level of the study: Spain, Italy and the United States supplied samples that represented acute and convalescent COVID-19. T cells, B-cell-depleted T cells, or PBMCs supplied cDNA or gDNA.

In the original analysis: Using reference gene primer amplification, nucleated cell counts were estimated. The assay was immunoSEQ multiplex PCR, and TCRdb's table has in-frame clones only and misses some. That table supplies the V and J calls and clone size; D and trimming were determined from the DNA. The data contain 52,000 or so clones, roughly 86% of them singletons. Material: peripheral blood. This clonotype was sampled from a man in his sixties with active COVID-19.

The CDR3 DNA reads TGTGCTGGCAACTCCTACAATGAGCAGTTCTTC. Translated, it gives CAGNSYNEQFF. This chain uses TRBV2 with TRBJ2-1; unclear D gene. The CDR3 totals 11 residues. The V gene's germline CDR1 is SNHLY and CDR2 FYNNEI.